This T cell receptor beta chain was captured by sequencing in a study of pediatric ulcerative colitis. General observations from the study: Ulcerative colitis patients shared more blood-rectal clones than controls.

V lost 1 base, J lost 6 bases, and 9 bases lay in between. Germline V gene lookup returns CDR1 MNHEY and CDR2 SMNVEV (reference sequence). The CDR3 extends over 13 amino acids. Ulcerative colitis patients received no immunosuppressive medication before the diagnostic colonoscopy. Sequencing depth was up to 500,000 reads per sample. Method: immunoSEQ multiplex PCR; TCRdb's copy keeps in-frame clones and lacks some. This sample yields 55,000 to 80,000 clones, of which 77% are seen a single time; 4% to 6.5% belongs to the top ten. With respect to this clone: Its antigen remains unidentified.

The V gene is TRBV27, the J gene TRBJ1-1; D is uncertain. The sample consisted of blood. This clonotype originated in a boy younger than 18 with moderate ulcerative colitis. DNA of the CDR3: TGTGCCAGCAGTTTATTCAAGGTGTCTGAAGCTTTCTTT. Its protein is CASSLFKVSEAFF.